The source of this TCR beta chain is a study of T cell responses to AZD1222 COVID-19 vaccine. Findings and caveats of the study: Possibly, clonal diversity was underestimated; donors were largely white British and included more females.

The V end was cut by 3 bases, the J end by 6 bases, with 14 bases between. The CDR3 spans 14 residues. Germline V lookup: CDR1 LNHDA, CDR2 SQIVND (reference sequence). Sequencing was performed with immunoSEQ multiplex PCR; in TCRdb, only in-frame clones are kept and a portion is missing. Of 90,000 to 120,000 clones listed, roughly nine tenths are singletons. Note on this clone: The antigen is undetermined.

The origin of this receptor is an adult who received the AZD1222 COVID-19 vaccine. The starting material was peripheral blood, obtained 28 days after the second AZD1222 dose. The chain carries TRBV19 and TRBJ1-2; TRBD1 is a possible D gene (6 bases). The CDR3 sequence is CASSMGQNSNGYTF. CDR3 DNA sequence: TGTGCCAGTAGTATGGGACAAAACTCAAATGGCTACACCTTC.